Listed here are 20 T cell receptor beta chains from one sample, sequenced in a study of cytomegalovirus exposure and HLA in healthy donors. The PCR ran on 60 Vbeta and 13 Jbeta primers. Clones were sequenced by immunoSEQ multiplex PCR, and TCRdb holds only the in-frame ones, with some missing. The sample holds over 200,000 clones, 60% to 80% seen once. Sample: PBMCs. The receptor set was obtained from a male donor in good health and CMV-seronegative.

The rearrangement joins TRBV5-1 to TRBJ2-1; 8 bases map to TRBD2. The CDR3 length is 13 residues. V lost 4 bases to trimming and J lost 5 bases; unmatched junction nucleotides: 2. Germline V gene data show CDR1 as SGHRS and CDR2 as YFSETQ. CDR3 DNA sequence: TGCGCCAGCAGCCCACTAGCGGACAATGAGCAGTTCTTC. Encoded protein: CASSPLADNEQFF.

The chain links TRBV10-3 to TRBJ2-7, with D perhaps matching TRBD1 (5 bases). Germline CDR1 is ENHRY and CDR2 is SYGVKD. With 4 bases removed from V and 5 bases from J, the gap between germline ends came to 12 bases. The CDR3 has 13 residues. The CDR3 sequence: CAISGVRGDEQYF. The DNA of the CDR3 is TGTGCCATCAGTGGTGTTAGGGGTGACGAGCAGTACTTC.

This clone has a handful of counts. The CDR3 region has the DNA TGTGCCAGCAGCCCTCGGACAGGGCGGAACACTGAAGCTTTCTTT. Translating it yields CASSPRTGRNTEAFF. This chain connects TRBV6-5 to TRBJ1-1, with TRBD1 matching over 8 bases. The CDR3 is 15 amino acids. Germline V gene data show CDR1 as MNHEY and CDR2 as SVGAGI. The V segment lost 6 bases and the J segment 1 base; nucleotides outside the gene matches: 7.

The genes are TRBV9 and TRBJ2-7; 8 bases are shared with TRBD1. Losses at the gene ends were 0 bases for V and 6 bases for J; bases not matched to a gene: 5. The CDR3 runs to 14 residues. The germline V gene has CDR1 SGDLS and CDR2 YYNGEE. The DNA for the CDR3 is TGTGCCAGCAGCGTAGAAGACAGGGGCTTCGAGCAGTACTTC. Amino acids: CASSVEDRGFEQYF.

The chain has TRBV6-5 and TRBJ2-1; 13 nucleotides agree with TRBD2. The J segment lost 10 bases and the V segment lost 2 bases, leaving 5 bases of the junction unmatched. The CDR3 is 15 amino acids. The germline V gene has CDR1 MNHEY and CDR2 SVGAGI. The CDR3 is CASSYGLAGDTEQFF. DNA of the CDR3: TGTGCCAGCAGTTACGGACTAGCGGGGGACACCGAGCAGTTCTTC.

The rearrangement links TRBV7-8 to TRBJ2-2; TRBD2 agrees at 10 bases. This CDR3 comprises 15 residues. V shed 5 bases, J shed 4 bases, and the junction held 4 bases outside the gene matches. Germline V gene lookup returns CDR1 SGHVS and CDR2 FQNEAQ. CDR3 sequence: CASSPSGRGTGELFF. The CDR3, as DNA: TGTGCCAGCAGCCCGAGCGGGAGGGGCACCGGGGAGCTGTTTTTT. Using reference TRBV7-8 and TRBJ2-2 for the parts outside the CDR3, the full variable domain is GAGVSQSPRYKVAKRGQDVALRCDPISGHVSLFWYQQALGQGPEFLTYFQNEAQLDKSGLPSDRFFAERPEGSVSTLKIQRTQQEDSAVYLCASSPSGRGTGELFFGEGSRLTVL.

On this clone itself: Here the CDR3 omits its conserved ending phenylalanine or tryptophan, so a read error is the likely source. The J gene is TRBJ1-1, the V gene TRBV5-6, with 8 bases identical to TRBD1. The V gene end was trimmed by 4 bases and the J gene end by 1 base; junction bases not matched to a gene: 6. The CDR3 is made up of 15 amino acids. The germline V gene encodes CDR1 SGHDT and CDR2 YYEEEE. DNA of the CDR3: TGTGCCAGCAGCCTGGCCGGGACAGGGAACACTGAAGCTTTCTCT. This encodes CASSLAGTGNTEAFS.

This rearrangement joins TRBV5-1 to TRBJ2-2, with 7 bases matching TRBD1. This CDR3 is built from 14 residues. Germline assignment: CDR1 SGHRS and CDR2 YFSETQ. The V and J ends lost 4 bases and 7 bases, in that order; junction bases with no gene match: 7. DNA of the CDR3: TGCGCCAGCAGCCCGTTACAGGGGCACGGGGAGCTGTTTTTT. Amino acid sequence: CASSPLQGHGELFF.

The rearrangement links TRBV5-6 to TRBJ1-6; D uncertain. V gave up 3 bases and J gave up 7 bases, with 11 bases separating them. CDR1 is SGHDT, CDR2 YYEEEE, per germline. CDR3 length equals 14 residues. The CDR3 reads CASSWPGGNSPLHF. In DNA form, the CDR3 reads TGTGCCAGCAGCTGGCCGGGTGGAAATTCACCCCTCCACTTT. Full variable domain (outside the CDR3, taken from reference TRBV5-6 and TRBJ1-6): DAGVTQSPTHLIKTRGQQVTLRCSPKSGHDTVSWYQQALGQGPQFIFQYYEEEERQRGNFPDRFSGHQFPNYSSELNVNALLLGDSALYLCASSWPGGNSPLHFGNGTRLTVT.

This clone occurred a few times. This chain joins TRBV6-1 and TRBJ2-1; 9 nucleotides line up with TRBD1. V was pared by 8 bases and J by 8 bases, with 7 bases of the junction left unmatched. This CDR3 has 13 residues. Germline V gene sequence: CDR1 MNHNS, CDR2 SASEGT. In nucleotides, the CDR3 is TGTGCCAGCTCGAAGTGGACAGGGGATGAGCAGTTCTTC. This gives the protein CASSKWTGDEQFF.

V is TRBV4-3 and J is TRBJ2-7; D may be TRBD1 (5 bases). Germline CDR1 and CDR2: LGHNA and YSLEER. This CDR3 is built from 15 residues. V gave up 0 bases and J gave up 3 bases, with 12 bases separating them. CDR3 in DNA: TGCGCCAGCAGCCAAGATCTTTACAGGAACTACGAGCAGTACTTC. Translated, it gives CASSQDLYRNYEQYF.

V usage is TRBV7-2 and J usage is TRBJ1-6, with a weak D call TRBD1 (6 bases). Trimming took off 2 bases at V and 4 bases at J, with 15 bases between the two ends. The germline V gene encodes CDR1 SGHTA and CDR2 FQGNSA. The length of the CDR3 is 17 residues. The CDR3 loop reads CASSLSSGDTYNSPLHF. CDR3 DNA: TGTGCCAGCAGCTTAAGCTCAGGGGACACTTATAATTCACCCCTCCACTTT.

The chain has TRBV19 and TRBJ1-5; 7 bases fit TRBD1. V shed 7 bases, J shed 5 bases, and the junction held 11 bases outside the gene matches. This CDR3 comprises 15 residues. Germline CDR1 reads LNHDA; CDR2 reads SQIVND (reference sequence). CDR3 amino acids: CASKVTGALDQPQHF. CDR3 nucleotides: TGTGCCAGTAAGGTTACAGGGGCTTTGGATCAGCCCCAGCATTTT.

This clone was seen more than once but under ten times. The chain has TRBV5-1 and TRBJ2-7; tentatively, D is TRBD1 (6 bases). Trimming removed 3 bases at V and 5 bases at J, with 9 bases between. Germline V gene data show CDR1 as SGHRS and CDR2 as YFSETQ. The CDR3 has 12 residues. CDR3 region: CASSSNRDEQYF. For the CDR3, the DNA is TGCGCCAGCAGCTCAAACAGGGACGAGCAGTACTTC.

This rearrangement joins TRBV4-3 to TRBJ2-2; D unresolved. The CDR3 consists of 15 residues. The V gene's germline CDR1 is LGHNA and CDR2 YSLEER. The V gene lost 1 base and the J gene lost 5 bases, with 11 bases spanning the gap. The CDR3 loop reads CASSQGQFGTGELFF. DNA of the CDR3: TGCGCCAGCAGCCAAGGACAATTTGGAACCGGGGAGCTGTTTTTT.

The genes are TRBV2 and TRBJ2-7; TRBD1 matches 11 bases. The length of the CDR3 is 14 residues. Germline V lookup: CDR1 SNHLY, CDR2 FYNNEI. With V trimmed by 10 bases and J by 3 bases, 8 bases remained unmatched. Here the CDR3 reads CAIPRGTGGYEQYF. The DNA for the CDR3 is TGTGCCATCCCGAGGGGGACAGGGGGCTACGAGCAGTACTTC.

The chain combines TRBV27 with TRBJ2-7, with a possible D match to TRBD2 (6 bases). The CDR3 is 12 residues long. Trimming stripped 6 bases from V and 7 bases from J, with 13 bases between. Germline values: CDR1 MNHEY, CDR2 SMNVEV (reference sequence). The CDR3 region has the DNA TGTGCCAGCAGGGGGGACTCCCTAGAGCAGTACTTC. This gives the protein CASRGDSLEQYF.

The gene calls are TRBV30 and TRBJ2-5; TRBD2 matches at 10 bases. Trimming at V came to 3 bases and at J to 9 bases, leaving 10 bases not matched to a gene. Germline-derived CDR1 and CDR2 are GTSNPN and SVGIG (reference sequence). The CDR3 spans 14 residues. The CDR3 region is CAWRLTSGYPPQYF. In nucleotides, the CDR3 is TGTGCCTGGAGACTGACTAGCGGGTACCCTCCCCAGTACTTC.

J is TRBJ1-4 and V is TRBV2; 9 bases are a match to TRBD1. CDR3 length equals 15 residues. Germline V gene data show CDR1 as SNHLY and CDR2 as FYNNEI. J lost 8 bases, V lost 6 bases, and 10 bases had no gene match. The CDR3 here is CASSEWGQGGEKLFF. DNA for the CDR3: TGTGCCAGCAGCGAATGGGGACAGGGAGGAGAAAAACTGTTTTTT.

The DNA for the CDR3 is TGTGCCAGCAGCTCGATACCGGGACAGGGGGCCGGGGAGACCCAGTACTTC. This sequence encodes CASSSIPGQGAGETQYF. The V and J genes are TRBV7-9 and TRBJ2-5, with 12 nucleotides matching TRBD1. Germline-derived CDR1 and CDR2 are SEHNR and FQNEAQ (reference sequence). This CDR3 contains 17 residues. Trimming took 4 bases from V and 5 from J; bases not matched to a gene: 11.